This TCR beta chain was retrieved from a study of response to subunit inactivated influenza vaccine. Overall study results and limits: The authors suggested that few new T cells are recruited per seasonal influenza vaccination.

The V and J ends lost 0 bases and 0 bases respectively, with 9 bases between them. The germline gives CDR1 SQVTM, CDR2 ANQGSEA. This CDR3 contains 14 residues. Notes on this clonotype: Its antigen is undetermined.

Via MiXCR, TCRdb re-called the RT-PCR reads, giving one row per CDR3 protein. The profile shows some 850,000 distinct CDR3 sequences, less than 20% of them singletons. The sequencing here drew on PBMCs from blood, taken roughly 5 days after vaccination. The source of this sequence is a man aged 45-65 years who received an inactivated influenza vaccine. The chain uses TRBV29-1 and TRBJ2-7; D unclear. The CDR3 loop reads CSVEDRTSSYEQYF. The CDR3 DNA follows: TGCAGCGTTGAAGATCGGACCTCCTCCTACGAGCAGTACTTC.